The entry below describes one TCR beta chain. Its matching antigen is unknown. A much larger clone differs by one base, so this may be a read error. The conserved phenylalanine or tryptophan is not found at the CDR3 terminus, so this likely reflects a read error. It is unclear where the CDR3 begins or ends on the DNA, so no DNA is shown, and the CDR3 is as TCRdb lists it. CD8+CD4-CCR7+CD45RA+ sorting gave the naive CD8 T cells. This sample was included in a study of molecular identifiers for immune sequencing clone quantification. Study information: Split five ways in replicates, RNA from approximately 20,000 or 98,000 naive CD8 cells had four portions sequenced. Study outcomes and limitations: For effector cells, clones above 20 RNA copies held over 98% of molecules; for naive cells, under 1%.

Bulk TCR library preparation followed previously described methods with listed TCR primers. TCRdb called the PCR reads again in MiXCR, with one record for every CDR3 protein. Of 490,000 or so distinct CDR3 sequences listed, about a fifth are singletons. The CDR3 is 13 amino acids in total, end residues counted. The V gene's germline CDR1 is KGHDR and CDR2 SFDVKD. The sequencing input was naive CD8+ T cells from blood, with Jurkat cell RNA spiked in. The subset here: FACS-sorted CD8+CD4-CCR7+CD45RA+ naive T cells. This TCR derives from a human donor in good health. Some libraries in this study had Jurkat cell RNA spiked in. The chain links TRBV24-1 to TRBJ2-2. The CDR3 sequence is CATSDFGAGELFS.